This passage covers 32 T cell receptor beta chains from one sample sequenced in a study of cytomegalovirus exposure and HLA in healthy donors. Use of 60 Vbeta and 13 Jbeta primers characterized the PCR. Some clones are missing from TCRdb's copy, which holds only in-frame ones; the method was immunoSEQ multiplex PCR. The sample yields 110,000 to 150,000 clones, approximately 84% seen once. Sample: PBMCs. Receptors were obtained from a woman aged 55-69 years in good health and CMV-seropositive.

The chain links TRBV9 to TRBJ2-1; a weak D match, TRBD2 (6 bases). Trimming cost V 3 bases and J 5 bases, with 18 bases left between them. The CDR3 consists of 16 residues. CDR1 and CDR2 from the germline V gene are SGDLS and YYNGEE. The CDR3 DNA sequence: TGTGCCAGCAGCGCCATTGGGACTGCTGGCGACAATGAGCAGTTCTTC. Protein sequence: CASSAIGTAGDNEQFF.

This clone was seen just once. The junction and the germline gene differ at one end; a read error may be behind it. The chain employs TRBV7-7 and TRBJ2-3; D is perhaps TRBD2 (7 bases). The length of the CDR3 is 15 residues. The germline V gene has CDR1 SSHAT and CDR2 FNYEAQ (reference sequence). As DNA, the CDR3 is TGTGCTAGCAGCCCAGACTCGGGGGGCCCAGATACGCAGTATTTT. Encoded protein: CASSPDSGGPDTQYF.

The chain links TRBV4-1 to TRBJ2-7; 12 nucleotides match TRBD2. Germline loops: CDR1 MGHRA, CDR2 YSYEKL. Losses at the gene ends were 0 bases for V and 2 bases for J; bases not matched to a gene: 2. This CDR3 region has 16 residues. CDR3 sequence reads: CASSQERTSGAYEQYF. The CDR3 coding sequence is TGCGCCAGCAGCCAAGAGAGGACTAGCGGGGCCTACGAGCAGTACTTC.

The chain couples TRBV28 to TRBJ1-2, with D possibly TRBD1 on 5 matching bases. The CDR3 length is 14 residues. Per germline, CDR1 MDHEN and CDR2 SYDVKM. The ends were cut back, 1 base at V and 3 bases at J, with 9 bases in the middle. This CDR3 is CASSLSGGYYGYTF. CDR3 coding DNA: TGTGCCAGCAGTTTATCCGGGGGTTACTATGGCTACACCTTC.

The chain is built from TRBV19 and TRBJ2-1, with 7 bases that match TRBD1. The CDR3 extends over 14 amino acids. The ends lost 9 bases at V and 8 bases at J; junction bases unmatched: 13. Germline lookup yields CDR1 LNHDA and CDR2 SQIVND (reference sequence). CDR3 residues: CASNNVRGSDEQFF. DNA for the CDR3: TGTGCCAGCAATAACGTCAGGGGGAGCGATGAGCAGTTCTTC.

J is TRBJ2-7 and V is TRBV7-8; D is perhaps TRBD1 (6 bases). There are 14 residues in the CDR3. The V gene lost 5 bases and the J gene lost 5 bases, with 16 bases spanning the gap. The V gene's germline CDR1 is SGHVS and CDR2 FQNEAQ. This CDR3 reads CASSLTAGANEQYF. DNA of the CDR3: TGTGCCAGCAGCCTAACGGCAGGGGCCAACGAGCAGTACTTC.

This chain connects TRBV19 to TRBJ2-7, with a tentative D call TRBD1 (5 bases). V was clipped by 2 bases and J by 3 bases, with 14 bases between them. Germline loops: CDR1 LNHDA, CDR2 SQIVND (reference sequence). CDR3 length: 15 amino acids. Here the CDR3 DNA reads TGTGCCAGTAGTATATCTCTGGGGCAGCTCTACGAGCAGTACTTC. Protein sequence: CASSISLGQLYEQYF.

This clone has a handful of counts. This CDR3 reads CASSLVQGADTEAFF. The CDR3 region has the DNA TGCGCCAGCAGCTTGGTTCAGGGGGCGGACACTGAAGCTTTCTTT. The gene calls are TRBV5-1 and TRBJ1-1; 8 nucleotides line up with TRBD1. V shed 0 bases, J shed 3 bases, and the junction held 4 bases outside the gene matches. The CDR3 length is 15 residues. Germline V CDR1 and CDR2: SGHRS, YFSETQ.

CDR3 DNA sequence: TGTGCCAGCAGCGCGGACAGGTACCGTGAAGCTTTCTTT. This gives the protein CASSADRYREAFF. The gene calls are TRBV5-6 and TRBJ1-1, with TRBD1 matching over 7 bases. CDR1 is SGHDT and CDR2 is YYEEEE in the germline V gene. The CDR3 contains 13 residues. Unmatched junction bases numbered 7, after V lost 4 bases and J lost 7 bases. The full variable domain, completed using reference TRBV5-6 and TRBJ1-1, is DAGVTQSPTHLIKTRGQQVTLRCSPKSGHDTVSWYQQALGQGPQFIFQYYEEEERQRGNFPDRFSGHQFPNYSSELNVNALLLGDSALYLCASSADRYREAFFGQGTRLTVV.

The chain recombines TRBV7-2 with TRBJ1-2; D possibly corresponds to TRBD1 (6 bases). Trimming left V 7 bases short and J 8 bases short, with 26 bases between. The CDR3 has 16 amino acids. The germline V gene encodes CDR1 SGHTA and CDR2 FQGNSA. This CDR3 is CASIRGAAEVLLGYTF. The CDR3 nucleotides are TGTGCCAGCATCCGGGGGGCGGCGGAGGTTTTATTGGGCTACACCTTC.

This clone was seen only once. This chain joins TRBV9 and TRBJ1-3; possibly TRBD1 for D (6 bases). The CDR3 sequence is 17 residues long. CDR1 and CDR2 (germline): SGDLS, YYNGEE. Between the trimmed V and J ends, which lost 4 bases and 0 bases, there was a span of 17 bases. This CDR3 is CASSLRGGGHSGNTIYF. CDR3 DNA: TGTGCCAGCAGCCTCCGGGGGGGCGGCCACTCTGGAAACACCATATATTTT.

This sequence joins TRBV10-3 and TRBJ1-2; D is perhaps TRBD1 (6 bases). Between the trimmed V and J ends, which lost 0 bases and 3 bases, there was a span of 8 bases. Germline V lookup: CDR1 ENHRY, CDR2 SYGVKD. CDR3 length equals 14 residues. The CDR3 is CAISESRGYYGYTF. CDR3 in DNA: TGTGCCATCAGTGAGTCCAGGGGATACTATGGCTACACCTTC.

The chain has TRBV19 and TRBJ1-2, with 7 bases lining up with TRBD1. With V trimmed by 6 bases and J by 4 bases, 11 bases remained unmatched. Germline loops: CDR1 LNHDA, CDR2 SQIVND (reference sequence). This CDR3 region has 15 residues. The CDR3 sequence: CASSRGDRQLYGYTF. The DNA for the CDR3 is TGTGCCAGTAGCCGAGGGGACAGACAACTCTATGGCTACACCTTC. Filled out from reference TRBV19 and TRBJ1-2, the complete variable domain reads DGGITQSPKYLFRKEGQNVTLSCEQNLNHDAMYWYRQDPGQGLRLIYYSQIVNDFQKGDIAEGYSVSREKKESFPLTVTSAQKNPTAFYLCASSRGDRQLYGYTFGSGTRLTVV.

The chain uses TRBV27 and TRBJ2-7; D is unclear. Germline V gives CDR1 MNHEY, CDR2 SMNVEV (reference sequence). Trimming removed 4 bases from V and 7 bases from J, with 8 bases in between. The CDR3 is 11 residues long. The CDR3 DNA reads as TGTGCCAGCAGTTCCGGGTGGGAGCAGTACTTC. Translating it yields CASSSGWEQYF.

This rearrangement joins TRBV6-1 to TRBJ2-7, with a possible D match to TRBD1 (5 bases). This CDR3 is built from 12 residues. From germline, CDR1 is MNHNS and CDR2 SASEGT. V lost 8 bases and J lost 4, with 12 bases in between. The CDR3 DNA follows: TGTGCCAGCGCCCAGAAGGGGTACGAGCAGTACTTC. Translation: CASAQKGYEQYF.

The V gene is TRBV5-1, the J gene TRBJ1-1; a weak D match, TRBD1 (5 bases). This CDR3 region has 14 residues. Trimming stripped 4 bases from V and 1 base from J, with 11 bases between. Germline V lookup: CDR1 SGHRS, CDR2 YFSETQ. The DNA of the CDR3 is TGCGCCAGCAGCCACCAAACAGGGAACACTGAAGCTTTCTTT. This translates into CASSHQTGNTEAFF.

The chain is built from TRBV19 and TRBJ1-1; a weak D match, TRBD1 (5 bases). Germline CDR1 reads LNHDA; CDR2 reads SQIVND (reference sequence). CDR3 size: 14 residues. V was trimmed by 6 bases and J by 3 bases, leaving 14 bases between them. The CDR3 loop reads CASRSWGLHTEAFF. DNA of the CDR3: TGTGCCAGTAGAAGCTGGGGCTTGCACACTGAAGCTTTCTTT. The full variable domain, with the rest looked up from reference TRBV19 and TRBJ1-1, is DGGITQSPKYLFRKEGQNVTLSCEQNLNHDAMYWYRQDPGQGLRLIYYSQIVNDFQKGDIAEGYSVSREKKESFPLTVTSAQKNPTAFYLCASRSWGLHTEAFFGQGTRLTVV.

CDR3 sequence reads: CASSRDRTNYGYTF. The CDR3 DNA reads TGTGCCAGCAGCCGCGACAGGACCAACTATGGCTACACCTTC. The chain combines TRBV6-5 with TRBJ1-2; weak D call: TRBD1 (6 bases). Between the trimmed V and J ends, which lost 6 bases and 2 bases, there was a span of 13 bases. The CDR3 length is 14 residues. Looked up from germline, CDR1 is MNHEY and CDR2 is SVGAGI.

V gene TRBV7-2 combines with J gene TRBJ1-5, with D possibly matching TRBD1 (6 bases). The CDR3 is 14 residues long. Trimming took off 6 bases at V and 5 bases at J, with 14 bases between the two ends. In germline, CDR1 is SGHTA, CDR2 FQGNSA. The CDR3 here is CASSSRGADQPQHF. The CDR3, as DNA: TGTGCCAGCAGTTCCAGGGGTGCTGATCAGCCCCAGCATTTT.

This clone was seen only a few times. The CDR3 DNA follows: TGTGCCAGCAGCGCCCGGATCGGGAGGGGCAGAACAGATACGCAGTATTTT. Amino acids: CASSARIGRGRTDTQYF. This sequence joins TRBV7-2 and TRBJ2-3; TRBD2 agrees at 8 bases. CDR3 size: 17 residues. Germline lookup yields CDR1 SGHTA and CDR2 FQGNSA. Trimming at V came to 5 bases and at J to 3 bases, leaving 13 bases not matched to a gene. The full variable domain, completed using reference TRBV7-2 and TRBJ2-3, is GAGVSQSPSNKVTEKGKDVELRCDPISGHTALYWYRQSLGQGLEFLIYFQGNSAPDKSGLPSDRFSAERTGGSVSTLTIQRTQQEDSAVYLCASSARIGRGRTDTQYFGPGTRLTVL.

The chain is built from TRBV29-1 and TRBJ1-5; D might be TRBD1 (5 bases). CDR3 length equals 13 residues. CDR1 SQVTM and CDR2 ANQGSEA come from the germline V gene. V was pared by 1 base and J by 4 bases, with 8 bases between. CDR3 in amino acids: CSVEVPGNQPQHF. DNA for the CDR3: TGCAGCGTTGAAGTACCAGGGAATCAGCCCCAGCATTTT.

The chain has TRBV2 and TRBJ1-5, with D hard to call. The CDR3 extends over 13 amino acids. The V end lost 6 bases, the J end lost 7 bases, and 13 bases lay between the germline ends. Germline CDR1 SNHLY, CDR2 FYNNEI. CDR3 residues: CASRRGSWQPQHF. The CDR3 bases are TGTGCCAGCAGGAGAGGGAGTTGGCAGCCCCAGCATTTT.

The chain couples TRBV7-3 to TRBJ2-1, with 10 bases that match TRBD2. This CDR3 region has 14 residues. Germline V gene data show CDR1 as SGHTA and CDR2 as FQGTGA. J gave up 9 bases and V 5 bases, and 7 bases lay outside the gene matches. In DNA, the CDR3 is TGTGCCAGCAGCCCGGCCCTAGCGGGAGTTGAGCAGTTCTTC. Its protein product is CASSPALAGVEQFF. The full variable domain, rest sourced from reference TRBV7-3 and TRBJ2-1, is GAGVSQTPSNKVTEKGKYVELRCDPISGHTALYWYRQSLGQGPEFLIYFQGTGAADDSGLPNDRFFAVRPEGSVSTLKIQRTERGDSAVYLCASSPALAGVEQFFGPGTRLTVL.

This clone showed up just once. The rearrangement uses TRBV7-9 and TRBJ2-1, with 8 bases lining up with TRBD2. The length of the CDR3 is 16 residues. Germline V gene data show CDR1 as SEHNR and CDR2 as FQNEAQ (reference sequence). Trimming took 1 base from V and 6 from J; bases not matched to a gene: 8. CDR3 residues: CASSLVSPLAGNEQFF. The CDR3 nucleotides read TGTGCCAGCAGCTTAGTTTCTCCCCTAGCGGGCAATGAGCAGTTCTTC.

CDR3 in amino acids: CSGREDEQFF. In nucleotides, the CDR3 is TGCAGCGGCCGGGAGGATGAGCAGTTCTTC. The chain recombines TRBV29-1 with TRBJ2-1; 7 nucleotides align to TRBD2. The germline V gene encodes CDR1 SQVTM and CDR2 ANQGSEA. The CDR3 has 10 amino acids. The V and J ends lost 7 bases and 8 bases, in that order; junction bases with no gene match: 2.

Written as DNA, the CDR3 is TGTGCCAGCAGGTCAGGGGTCAATGGCTACACCTTC. This gives the protein CASRSGVNGYTF. This chain uses TRBV28 with TRBJ1-2; weak D call: TRBD1 (6 bases). Trimming left V 6 bases short and J 6 bases short, with 11 bases between. CDR1 and CDR2 from the germline V gene are MDHEN and SYDVKM. CDR3 size: 12 residues.

The V call is TRBV21-1, the J call TRBJ2-7; no DNA check was done on the table's D call, TRBD2. TRBV21-1 is described as a pseudogene. This CDR3 has 16 amino acids. CDR3 residues: CASSKPFFQREYEQYF. CDR3 coding DNA: TGTGCCAGCAGCAAGCCCTTCTTCCAGCGGGAGTACGAGCAGTACTTC.

The V gene is TRBV19, the J gene TRBJ1-5, with a weak D call TRBD1 (5 bases). CDR1 and CDR2 from the germline V gene are LNHDA and SQIVND (reference sequence). This CDR3 comprises 16 residues. V lost 3 bases to trimming and J lost 4 bases, with 16 bases between them. The CDR3, as DNA: TGTGCCAGTAGTATGGCGGGGCCGAACCCAAATCAGCCCCAGCATTTT. It yields the protein CASSMAGPNPNQPQHF.

V usage is TRBV29-1 and J usage is TRBJ2-7, with D tentatively TRBD1 (5 bases). The CDR3 runs 13 residues. Germline lookup yields CDR1 SQVTM and CDR2 ANQGSEA. Trimming removed 6 bases at V and 2 bases at J, with 14 bases between. CDR3 DNA sequence: TGCAGCGTCTTGCAGGGCACTGCCTACGAGCAGTACTTC. Protein product: CSVLQGTAYEQYF.

The chain carries TRBV29-1 and TRBJ2-7; 7 positions match TRBD1. The CDR3 has 13 amino acids. The trim removed 7 bases at V and 3 bases at J, leaving 9 bases unmatched. The germline V gene has CDR1 SQVTM and CDR2 ANQGSEA. The CDR3 nucleotides are TGCAGCGCCACAGGGGCCCTCCACTACGAGCAGTACTTC. Translating gives CSATGALHYEQYF.

The chain is built from TRBV7-9 and TRBJ2-2; TRBD2 matches 15 bases. This CDR3 has 18 amino acids. CDR1 and CDR2 from the germline V gene are SEHNR and FQNEAQ (reference sequence). Trimming removed 5 bases from V and 7 bases from J; junction bases left unmatched: 11. CDR3 loop: CASSKGLAGGPSGGELFF. The CDR3 DNA sequence: TGTGCCAGCAGCAAGGGACTAGCGGGAGGTCCCAGTGGCGGGGAGCTGTTTTTT.

This clone was counted between two and nine times. DNA for the CDR3: TGCAGCGTGGTCACAGGGGCGAACACCGGGGAGCTGTTTTTT. Translation gives CSVVTGANTGELFF. V usage is TRBV29-1 and J usage is TRBJ2-2, with 7 positions matching TRBD1. This CDR3 has 14 amino acids. The junction had 4 bases not matched to a gene; V was cut back by 6 bases and J by 0 bases. Germline CDR1 reads SQVTM; CDR2 reads ANQGSEA.